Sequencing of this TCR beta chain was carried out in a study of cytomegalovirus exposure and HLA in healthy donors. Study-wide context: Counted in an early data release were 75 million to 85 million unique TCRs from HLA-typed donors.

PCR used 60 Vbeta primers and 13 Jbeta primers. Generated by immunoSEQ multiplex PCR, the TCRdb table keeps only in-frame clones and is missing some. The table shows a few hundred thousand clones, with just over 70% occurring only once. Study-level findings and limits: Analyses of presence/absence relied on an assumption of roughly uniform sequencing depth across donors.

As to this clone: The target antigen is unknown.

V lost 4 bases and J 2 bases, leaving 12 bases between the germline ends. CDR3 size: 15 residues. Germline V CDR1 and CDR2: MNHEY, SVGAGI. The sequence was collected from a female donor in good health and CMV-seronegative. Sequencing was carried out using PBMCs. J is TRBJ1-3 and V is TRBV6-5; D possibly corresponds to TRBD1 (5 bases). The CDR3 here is CASSSTGGTGNTIYF. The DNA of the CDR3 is TGTGCCAGCAGTTCAACGGGGGGTACTGGAAACACCATATATTTT.